This T cell receptor beta chain was sequenced during a study of neurological immune-mediated disorders. In its sample, this clonotype was seen many times. CDR1 is SGHTA and CDR2 is FQGNSA in the germline V gene. The V and J ends lost 5 bases and 2 bases, in that order; junction bases with no gene match: 7. This CDR3 comprises 15 residues. The cDNA was produced through 5'RACE with 10-nucleotide random UMIs. TCRdb re-analysed the 5' RACE reads in MiXCR, keeping a single row per CDR3 protein. The sample comprises 57,000 or so distinct CDR3 sequences, approximately 10% of which are singletons, and 1.5% to 2% rests with the top ten.

Sequenced input: PBMCs. The clonotype was recovered from a man in his sixties in good health. J is TRBJ2-3 and V is TRBV7-2; 7 nucleotides align to TRBD1. CDR3 sequence (DNA): TGTGCCAGCAGCCTGCAAGGGGGCCTCACAGATACGCAGTATTTT. It is translated as CASSLQGGLTDTQYF.